The present TCR beta chain was sequenced within a study of blood T cell repertoires in COVID-19. Libraries were prepared by immunoSEQ multiplex PCR; TCRdb keeps only in-frame clonotypes and omits some of them. The profile covers under 300,000 clones, with around 86% appearing a single time and roughly 2.3% taken by the ten largest. V was shortened by 2 bases and J by 4 bases, with 4 bases between the two germline ends. The germline V gene has CDR1 SGHAT and CDR2 FQNNGV. The CDR3 sequence is 12 residues long. What was sequenced was peripheral blood. V usage is TRBV11-2 and J usage is TRBJ2-3; D uncertain. This TCR came from a man aged 50 or older with acute or convalescent COVID-19. The CDR3 here is CASSLSPDTQYF. CDR3 coding DNA: TGTGCCAGCAGCTTATCTCCAGATACGCAGTATTTT.